This T cell receptor (beta chain) came from a study of cytomegalovirus exposure and HLA in healthy donors. Turning to the study itself: Across more than 350 genotyped donors, roughly 80% landed in the Caucasian-associated ancestry cluster. Overall study findings and caveats: Most TCR sequences proved rare, with some public TCRs found in many donors. Several of the most significant clusters appeared, in a later analysis, to be linked to common viral pathogens.

Concerning this clone itself: Its matching antigen is unknown.

The V and J ends lost 3 bases and 4 bases, in that order; junction bases with no gene match: 6. The germline V gene has CDR1 SGHTA and CDR2 FQGNSA. The CDR3 covers 15 residues. A multiplex PCR was run with 60 Vbeta primers and 13 Jbeta primers. The table came from immunoSEQ multiplex PCR; TCRdb's copy has only in-frame clones and leaves some out. The table includes some 100,000 clones, about 80% detected once. Material for sequencing was PBMCs. The rearrangement links TRBV7-2 to TRBJ2-1; 7 bases agree with TRBD1. This TCR was sampled from a woman aged 50 to 60 in good health and CMV-seropositive. The CDR3 DNA reads as TGTGCCAGCAGCTTCCGACAGGGCCCTTACAATGAGCAGTTCTTC. Translated: CASSFRQGPYNEQFF.